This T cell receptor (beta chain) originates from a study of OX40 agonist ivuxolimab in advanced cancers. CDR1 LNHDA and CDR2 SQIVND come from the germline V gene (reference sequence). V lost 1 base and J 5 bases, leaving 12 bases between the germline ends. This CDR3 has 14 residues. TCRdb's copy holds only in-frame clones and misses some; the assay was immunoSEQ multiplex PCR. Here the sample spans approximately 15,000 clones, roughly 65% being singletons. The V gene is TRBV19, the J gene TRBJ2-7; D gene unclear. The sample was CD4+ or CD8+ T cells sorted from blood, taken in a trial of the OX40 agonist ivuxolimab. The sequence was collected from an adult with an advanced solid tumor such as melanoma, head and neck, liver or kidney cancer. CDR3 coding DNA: TGTGCCAGTAGTATAGTCCTCCCCGCCAACGAGCAGTACTTC. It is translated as CASSIVLPANEQYF.